Sequencing of this TCR beta chain was carried out in a study of CD8 T cells in Susac syndrome. Reverse transcription of about 0.5 to 1 ug RNA used random hexamers. TCRdb called the immunoSEQ multiplex PCR reads again in MiXCR, with one record for every CDR3 protein. In the table there are around 120,000 distinct CDR3 sequences, roughly 94% of which are singletons. High-throughput TCR beta sequencing covered peripheral CD8+ and CD4+ T cells. TEMRA cells were enriched by FACS, and CD4+ and CD8+ T cells were negatively isolated. The sequencing input was CD4+ T cells from PBMCs. The TCR was taken from a human donor with multiple sclerosis.

CDR3: CSAGTPGLAVYNEQFF. The CDR3 nucleotides read TGCAGTGCTGGGACCCCGGGACTAGCGGTCTACAATGAGCAGTTCTTC. V gene TRBV20-1 combines with J gene TRBJ2-1; TRBD2 matches at 11 bases. The CDR3 sequence is 16 residues long. The germline V gene has CDR1 DFQATT and CDR2 SNEGSKA (reference sequence). Unmatched junction bases numbered 9, after V lost 5 bases and J lost 3 bases.